A single sample is the source of the 3 T cell receptor beta chains below, sequenced in a study of PD-1 blockade in classical Hodgkin lymphoma. Method: immunoSEQ multiplex PCR; TCRdb's copy keeps in-frame clones and lacks some. The data hold approximately 96,000 clones, with 90% to 95% observed a single time. The time point: cycle 4 day 1 (C4D1), after 6 weeks of nivolumab. All patients experienced relapse after autologous stem cell transplantation, and brentuximab vedotin exposure was variable. The sequencing here drew on peripheral blood mononuclear cells (PBMCs), taken before the fourth cycle of nivolumab. These receptors originate from a human donor with classical Hodgkin lymphoma.

This chain joins TRBV29-1 and TRBJ2-7; TRBD1 aligns across 7 bases. CDR1 and CDR2 (germline): SQVTM, ANQGSEA. This CDR3 is built from 12 residues. The V gene end was trimmed by 4 bases and the J gene end by 0 bases; junction bases not matched to a gene: 0. CDR3 DNA sequence: TGCAGCGTTGGGGACAGCTCCTACGAGCAGTACTTC. Translating gives CSVGDSSYEQYF.

The V gene is TRBV2, the J gene TRBJ2-2; tentative D call: TRBD2 (5 bases). With 8 bases removed from V and 0 bases from J, the gap between germline ends came to 10 bases. Germline V gene lookup returns CDR1 SNHLY and CDR2 FYNNEI. This CDR3 is built from 14 residues. The CDR3 coding sequence is TGTGCCAGCCGGATCGGGACGAACACCGGGGAGCTGTTTTTT. Its translation: CASRIGTNTGELFF.

The sample holds one count of this clone. The rearrangement joins TRBV10-1 to TRBJ2-7, with no clear D. This CDR3 has 12 amino acids. Deletions cut 0 bases from V and 3 bases from J, with 3 bases between. CDR1 and CDR2 (germline): WNHNN, SYGVQD (reference sequence). The CDR3 protein is CASSESGYEQYF. The CDR3 DNA sequence: TGCGCCAGCAGTGAGTCGGGCTACGAGCAGTACTTC.